This T cell receptor (beta chain) was identified in a study of prognosis after radiotherapy for stage I lung cancer. Trimming removed 5 bases at V and 3 bases at J, with 13 bases between. The CDR3 has 14 residues. Per the germline V gene, CDR1 is MNHEY and CDR2 is SVGEGT. Two rounds of multiplex PCR amplified TCR beta CDR3 from genomic DNA. Primers targeting each individual TRBV and TRBJ gene were applied in first-round PCR. Each CDR3 protein gets one entry after TCRdb re-called the multiplex PCR reads with MiXCR. This table has just over 30,000 distinct CDR3 sequences, around 30% appearing once. This clonotype was seen only a few times. This probably arose from a read error, given a far larger clone one base away.

This sequence joins TRBV6-2 or TRBV6-3 and TRBJ1-1; TRBD1 is a possible D gene (5 bases). The input for sequencing was PBMCs, taken before or after stereotactic body radiation therapy (not recorded which). The sequence was obtained from a donor of 50 years or more with non-small cell lung cancer. The CDR3: CASSKQVLDTEAFF. The CDR3 DNA reads TGTGCCAGCAGTAAACAGGTTTTGGACACTGAAGCTTTCTTT.